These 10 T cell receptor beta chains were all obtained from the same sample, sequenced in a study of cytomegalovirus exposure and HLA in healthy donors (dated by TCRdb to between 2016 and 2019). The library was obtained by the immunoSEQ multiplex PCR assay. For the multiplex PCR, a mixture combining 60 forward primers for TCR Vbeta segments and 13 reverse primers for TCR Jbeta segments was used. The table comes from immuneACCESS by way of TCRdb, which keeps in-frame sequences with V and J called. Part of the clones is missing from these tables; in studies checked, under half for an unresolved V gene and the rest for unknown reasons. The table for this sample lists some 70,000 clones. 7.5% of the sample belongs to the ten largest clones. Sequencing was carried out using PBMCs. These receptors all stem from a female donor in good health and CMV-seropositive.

This CDR3 is CASSSAGGFGYTF. The CDR3 region has the DNA TGTGCCAGCAGCTCAGCAGGGGGCTTTGGCTACACCTTC. This chain links TRBV7-2 with TRBJ1-2; 8 bases line up with TRBD1. CDR3 length equals 13 residues. Germline CDR1 is SGHTA and CDR2 is FQGNSA. Trimming took 4 bases from V and 7 from J; bases not matched to a gene: 5.

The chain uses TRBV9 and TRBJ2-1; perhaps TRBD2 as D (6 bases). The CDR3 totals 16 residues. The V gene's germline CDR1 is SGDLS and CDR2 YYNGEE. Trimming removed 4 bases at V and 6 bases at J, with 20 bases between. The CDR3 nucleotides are TGTGCCAGCAGCTCCCCATTGGGCGGGACCCGCAATGAGCAGTTCTTC. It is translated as CASSSPLGGTRNEQFF.

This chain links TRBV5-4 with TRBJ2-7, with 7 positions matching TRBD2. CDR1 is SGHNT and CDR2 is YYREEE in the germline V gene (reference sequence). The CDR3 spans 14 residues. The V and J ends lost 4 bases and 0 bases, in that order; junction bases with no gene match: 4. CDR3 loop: CASSPGTNSYEQYF. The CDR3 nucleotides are TGTGCCAGCAGCCCCGGGACTAACTCCTACGAGCAGTACTTC.

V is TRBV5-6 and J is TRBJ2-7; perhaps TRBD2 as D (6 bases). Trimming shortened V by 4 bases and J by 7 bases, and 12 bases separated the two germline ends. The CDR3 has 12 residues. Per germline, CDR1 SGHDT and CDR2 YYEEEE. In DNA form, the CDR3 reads TGTGCCAGCAGCCATGGAGGGAGGGAGCAGTACTTC. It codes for CASSHGGREQYF.

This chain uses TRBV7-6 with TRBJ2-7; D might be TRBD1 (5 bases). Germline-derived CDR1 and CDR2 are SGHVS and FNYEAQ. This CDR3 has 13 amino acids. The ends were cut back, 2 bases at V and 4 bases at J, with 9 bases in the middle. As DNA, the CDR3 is TGTGCCAGCAGCTTATCGACAGATTACGAGCAGTACTTC. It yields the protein CASSLSTDYEQYF.

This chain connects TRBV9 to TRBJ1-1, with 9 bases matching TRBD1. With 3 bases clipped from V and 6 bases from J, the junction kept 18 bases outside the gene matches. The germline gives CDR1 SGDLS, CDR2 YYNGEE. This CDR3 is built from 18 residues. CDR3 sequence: CASSARDRVNLIASEAFF. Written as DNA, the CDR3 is TGTGCCAGCAGCGCCCGGGACAGGGTGAACCTAATCGCCTCTGAAGCTTTCTTT.

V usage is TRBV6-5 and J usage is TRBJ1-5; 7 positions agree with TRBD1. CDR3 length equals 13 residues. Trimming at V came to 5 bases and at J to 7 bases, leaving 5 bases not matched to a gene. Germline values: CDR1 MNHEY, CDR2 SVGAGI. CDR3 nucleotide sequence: TGTGCCAGCAGTGTCGACAGGGTGCAGCCCCAGCATTTT. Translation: CASSVDRVQPQHF.

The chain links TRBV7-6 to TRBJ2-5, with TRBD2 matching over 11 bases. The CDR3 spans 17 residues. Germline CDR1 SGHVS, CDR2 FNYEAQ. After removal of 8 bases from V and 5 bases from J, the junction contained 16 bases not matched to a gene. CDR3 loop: CASGGLAGPSVRETQYF. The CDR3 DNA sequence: TGTGCCAGCGGTGGACTAGCGGGCCCATCCGTCCGGGAGACCCAGTACTTC. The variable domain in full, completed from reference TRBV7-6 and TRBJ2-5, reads GAGVSQSPRYKVTKRGQDVALRCDPISGHVSLYWYRQALGQGPEFLTYFNYEAQQDKSGLPNDRFSAERPEGSISTLTIQRTEQRDSAMYRCASGGLAGPSVRETQYFGPGTRLLVL.

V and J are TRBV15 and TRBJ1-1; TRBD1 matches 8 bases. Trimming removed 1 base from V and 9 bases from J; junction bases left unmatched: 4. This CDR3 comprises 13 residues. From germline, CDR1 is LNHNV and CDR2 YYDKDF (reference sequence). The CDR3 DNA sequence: TGTGCCACCAGCAGAGGCCAGGGGGCCCAAGCTTTCTTT. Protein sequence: CATSRGQGAQAFF.

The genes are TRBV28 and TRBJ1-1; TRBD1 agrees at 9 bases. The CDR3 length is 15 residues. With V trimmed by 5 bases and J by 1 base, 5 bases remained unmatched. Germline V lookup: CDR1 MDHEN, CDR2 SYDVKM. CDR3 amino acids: CASSPLGQGNTEAFF. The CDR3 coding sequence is TGTGCCAGCAGTCCACTGGGACAGGGGAACACTGAAGCTTTCTTT.